The clone carrying this T cell receptor beta chain has at least ten counts. Its antigen is unknown. The data belong to a study of T-cell memory formation after mild COVID-19. Study outcomes and limitations: Confirmation was lacking for SARS-CoV-2 specificity of second-wave clones that peaked on day 37. Several responding clones turned up in pre-infection memory, indicating that cross-reactive memory may have taken part. Day 15 to 85 contracting clones showed balanced CD4/CD8; later expanders leaned CD4+.

5'RACE primed at constant segments yielded TCR alpha and TCR beta cDNA libraries bearing sample barcodes and UMIs. Using its own MiXCR run on the 5' RACE reads, TCRdb lists one record per CDR3 protein. This sample yields roughly 340,000 distinct CDR3 sequences, of which about 20% are seen a single time; over 20% belongs to the top ten. Germline V gene sequence: CDR1 SGHRS, CDR2 YFSETQ. Trimming removed 4 bases at V and 3 bases at J, with 13 bases between. This CDR3 region has 14 residues. This sequence joins TRBV5-1 and TRBJ2-5; possible D gene TRBD2, 6 bases. This clonotype was obtained from a man between 18 and 29 years old who had mild COVID-19 (a few samples of this study predate the infection). Cell type and time point are not known. The sequenced sample consisted of PBMCs or a T cell subset sorted from them (not recorded which). The chain's CDR3 is CASSSRDLEETQYF. As DNA, the CDR3 is TGCGCCAGCAGCAGCCGGGACTTAGAAGAGACCCAGTACTTC.